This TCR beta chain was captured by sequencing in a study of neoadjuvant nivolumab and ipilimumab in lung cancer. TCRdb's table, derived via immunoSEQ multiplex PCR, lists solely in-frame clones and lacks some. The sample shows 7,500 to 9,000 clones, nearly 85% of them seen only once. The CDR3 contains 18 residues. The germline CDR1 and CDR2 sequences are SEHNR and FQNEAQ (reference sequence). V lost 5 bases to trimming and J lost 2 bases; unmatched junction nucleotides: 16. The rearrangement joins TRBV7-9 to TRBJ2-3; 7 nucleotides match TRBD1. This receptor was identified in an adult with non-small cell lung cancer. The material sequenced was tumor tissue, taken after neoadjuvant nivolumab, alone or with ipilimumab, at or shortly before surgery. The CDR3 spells CASSPTLGGSADTDTQYF. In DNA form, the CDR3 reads TGTGCCAGCAGCCCAACACTAGGGGGCTCTGCGGACACAGATACGCAGTATTTT.